A single sample gave rise to the 21 T cell receptor beta chains below, sequenced in a study of blood T cells in healthy people across ages. Through a sample-barcoded 5' primer and a J-beta primer mix, a second PCR was run for about 6 to 11 cycles. Using its own MiXCR run on the 5' RACE reads, TCRdb lists one record per CDR3 protein. The sample contains almost 300,000 distinct CDR3 sequences, around 27% of which appear only once. Material for sequencing was blood. The receptors shown here come from a woman aged 70-85 years in good health.

In its sample, this clonotype was seen a few times. This chain uses TRBV3-1 with TRBJ2-6; D possibly corresponds to TRBD2 (5 bases). With 0 bases removed from V and 0 bases from J, the gap between germline ends came to 15 bases. This CDR3 region has 19 residues. CDR1 and CDR2 from the germline V gene are LGHDT and YNNKEL (reference sequence). CDR3 nucleotides: TGTGCCAGCAGCCAAGATCAGGAGGCCCCGAGCTCTGGGGCCAACGTCCTGACTTTC. Protein sequence: CASSQDQEAPSSGANVLTF. The full variable domain, rest sourced from reference TRBV3-1 and TRBJ2-6, is DTAVSQTPKYLVTQMGNDKSIKCEQNLGHDTMYWYKQDSKKFLKIMFSYNNKELIINETVPNRFSPKSPDKAHLNLHINSLELGDSAVYFCASSQDQEAPSSGANVLTFGAGSRLTVL.

The rearrangement uses TRBV11-2 and TRBJ2-1; the D gene is possibly TRBD2 (5 bases). V lost 1 base, J lost 2 bases, and 15 bases lay in between. CDR1 and CDR2 from the germline V gene are SGHAT and FQNNGV. This CDR3 has 17 residues. CDR3 nucleotide sequence: TGTGCCAGCAGCTTAGGAACGGGCGGAGGAGCCTACAATGAGCAGTTCTTC. Residues: CASSLGTGGGAYNEQFF.

This rearrangement joins TRBV9 to TRBJ2-1; tentative D call: TRBD2 (6 bases). V shed 2 bases and J shed 0 bases, with 9 bases lying between them. The germline V gene has CDR1 SGDLS and CDR2 YYNGEE. This CDR3 region has 15 residues. The CDR3 nucleotides are TGTGCCAGCAGCGTGGTAGCGGACTCCTACAATGAGCAGTTCTTC. Encoded protein: CASSVVADSYNEQFF.

In its sample, this clonotype was seen a few times. A much larger clone is a single base away; this may be a read error. The chain uses TRBV6-2 or TRBV6-3 and TRBJ2-5; 7 nucleotides match TRBD1. The J call may be incorrect, as the DNA end agrees better with TRBJ2-1. Germline V lookup: CDR1 MNHEY, CDR2 SVGEGT. This CDR3 is 14 amino acids long. For the CDR3, the DNA is TGTGCCAGCAGAGACAGGGATAGGCACAATGAGCAGTTCTTC. This codes for CASRDRDRHNEQFF.

J is TRBJ1-4 and V is TRBV3-1, with 12 bases fitting TRBD1. Germline values: CDR1 LGHDT, CDR2 YNNKEL (reference sequence). This CDR3 has 16 amino acids. J lost 2 bases, V lost 4 bases, and 2 bases had no gene match. CDR3 in amino acids: CASSPGTGGTNEKLFF. CDR3 coding DNA: TGTGCCAGCAGCCCCGGGACAGGGGGCACTAATGAAAAACTGTTTTTT.

This clonotype was recorded at least ten times. This rearrangement joins TRBV7-6 to TRBJ1-1; D is undetermined. V shed 2 bases and J shed 1 base, with 8 bases lying between them. CDR1 is SGHVS, CDR2 FNYEAQ, per germline. The CDR3 consists of 14 residues. The CDR3 spells CASSLSTANTEAFF. The CDR3 DNA reads as TGTGCCAGCAGCTTATCCACGGCGAACACTGAAGCTTTCTTT. The variable domain in full, with the rest retrieved from reference TRBV7-6 and TRBJ1-1, is GAGVSQSPRYKVTKRGQDVALRCDPISGHVSLYWYRQALGQGPEFLTYFNYEAQQDKSGLPNDRFSAERPEGSISTLTIQRTEQRDSAMYRCASSLSTANTEAFFGQGTRLTVV.

This clonotype came up a few times. V gene TRBV6-5 combines with J gene TRBJ1-2; a weak D match, TRBD1 (6 bases). The germline CDR1 and CDR2 sequences are MNHEY and SVGAGI. The CDR3 runs to 12 residues. V gave up 7 bases and J gave up 6 bases, with 12 bases separating them. CDR3 DNA: TGTGCCAGCACACAAGGGGGGAATGGCTACACCTTC. It codes for CASTQGGNGYTF.

The table lists this clonotype with a few counts. V is TRBV5-1 and J is TRBJ2-7; 11 bases line up with TRBD2. After removal of 4 bases from V and 6 bases from J, the junction contained 15 bases not matched to a gene. The CDR3 runs to 17 residues. CDR1 and CDR2 from the germline V gene are SGHRS and YFSETQ. The CDR3 reads CASSPRVVTSGSGEQYF. CDR3 sequence (DNA): TGCGCCAGCAGCCCCCGGGTCGTTACTAGCGGGAGCGGCGAGCAGTACTTC.

This clonotype was observed a handful of times. The chain combines TRBV29-1 with TRBJ1-1, with a weak D call TRBD1 (6 bases). The CDR3 is made up of 12 amino acids. CDR1 and CDR2 from the germline V gene are SQVTM and ANQGSEA. V was trimmed by 4 bases and J by 5 bases, leaving 11 bases between them. The CDR3 here is CSVGLGATEAFF. The CDR3 nucleotides are TGCAGCGTTGGTCTGGGGGCGACTGAAGCTTTCTTT.

This clonotype was counted once. The V call is TRBV27, the J call TRBJ1-6; D not certain. Germline V gene lookup returns CDR1 MNHEY and CDR2 SMNVEV (reference sequence). Trimming cost V 3 bases and J 8 bases, with 11 bases left between them. The CDR3 spans 14 residues. The CDR3 nucleotides are TGTGCCAGCAGTTTGGGCGGGTTGGATTCACCCCTCCACTTT. Protein sequence: CASSLGGLDSPLHF.

This clonotype was counted only a few times. This rearrangement joins TRBV24-1 to TRBJ1-5; 7 bases agree with TRBD1. In germline, CDR1 is KGHDR, CDR2 SFDVKD. The CDR3 sequence is 15 residues long. The V gene end was trimmed by 3 bases and the J gene end by 4 bases; junction bases not matched to a gene: 5. The DNA of the CDR3 is TGTGCCACCAGTGATCGGGACAGCCCTAATCAGCCCCAGCATTTT. As protein: CATSDRDSPNQPQHF.

This clonotype occurred a few times. The CDR3 loop reads CASSTDIGSPYNSPLHF. The CDR3 DNA reads TGTGCCAGCAGCACTGACATTGGCAGCCCCTATAATTCACCCCTCCACTTT. This chain connects TRBV7-9 to TRBJ1-6; D remains ambiguous. CDR1 and CDR2 from the germline V gene are SEHNR and FQNEAQ (reference sequence). Trimming stripped 5 bases from V and 2 bases from J, with 16 bases between. The CDR3 length is 17 residues.

The gene calls are TRBV29-1 and TRBJ2-7; 8 bases align to TRBD1. The CDR3 length is 13 residues. V was pared by 3 bases and J by 5 bases, with 6 bases of the junction left unmatched. The germline V gene encodes CDR1 SQVTM and CDR2 ANQGSEA. The CDR3 loop reads CSVDRTGSDEQYF. The DNA for the CDR3 is TGCAGCGTTGATAGGACAGGGTCGGACGAGCAGTACTTC.

The rearrangement joins TRBV20-1 to TRBJ2-1; D may be TRBD2 (6 bases). Trimming stripped 6 bases from V and 6 bases from J, with 18 bases between. The CDR3 extends over 14 amino acids. Per germline, CDR1 DFQATT and CDR2 SNEGSKA (reference sequence). The CDR3 here is CSALRRGSINEQFF. CDR3 DNA sequence: TGCAGTGCCCTCCGGAGGGGATCCATCAATGAGCAGTTCTTC.

The rearrangement uses TRBV28 and TRBJ2-7, with D possibly matching TRBD1 (6 bases). CDR3 length equals 15 residues. Germline V CDR1 and CDR2: MDHEN, SYDVKM. The ends were cut back, 5 bases at V and 0 bases at J, with 14 bases in the middle. The CDR3 nucleotides are TGTGCCAGCAGTGGCCAGGGACACCTCTCCTACGAGCAGTACTTC. The encoded protein is CASSGQGHLSYEQYF.

This chain links TRBV29-1 with TRBJ2-7, with D tentatively TRBD1 (6 bases). V lost 6 bases and J lost 6, with 18 bases in between. The length of the CDR3 is 13 residues. The V gene's germline CDR1 is SQVTM and CDR2 ANQGSEA. CDR3 in DNA: TGCAGCGTCCGAGGACAGTTTGTAAGCGAGCAGTACTTC. It encodes CSVRGQFVSEQYF.

This clonotype has only a few counts. V and J are TRBV19 and TRBJ2-6; D is possibly TRBD2 (5 bases). The CDR3 sequence is 19 residues long. CDR1 is LNHDA, CDR2 SQIVND, per germline (reference sequence). V dropped 5 bases and J dropped 0 bases, with 20 bases sitting between them. The CDR3 bases are TGTGCCAGTAGTGGCCCTCGAGGAGCTAGCATCTCTGGGGCCAACGTCCTGACTTTC. It encodes CASSGPRGASISGANVLTF. The whole variable domain, filled in from reference TRBV19 and TRBJ2-6, reads DGGITQSPKYLFRKEGQNVTLSCEQNLNHDAMYWYRQDPGQGLRLIYYSQIVNDFQKGDIAEGYSVSREKKESFPLTVTSAQKNPTAFYLCASSGPRGASISGANVLTFGAGSRLTVL.

This chain connects TRBV6-1 to TRBJ2-1; TRBD1 or TRBD2 may be the D gene (7 bases each). CDR3 size: 15 residues. The ends were cut back, 8 bases at V and 12 bases at J, with 26 bases in the middle. CDR1 is MNHNS, CDR2 SASEGT, per germline. CDR3 protein: CASYSTGLGGRGQFF. The CDR3 bases are TGTGCCAGCTATTCTACCGGACTAGGGGGCCGGGGGCAGTTCTTC.

This chain uses TRBV5-1 with TRBJ2-5; D is uncertain. Germline-derived CDR1 and CDR2 are SGHRS and YFSETQ. The CDR3 contains 14 residues. Trimming removed 4 bases at V and 4 bases at J, with 14 bases between. CDR3 residues: CASSPQLIGETQYF. The CDR3 nucleotides read TGCGCCAGCAGCCCCCAGTTGATAGGAGAGACCCAGTACTTC.

This clonotype was found a few times. The gene calls are TRBV15 and TRBJ2-3, with D uncertain. V gave up 1 base and J gave up 2 bases, with 7 bases separating them. Per the germline V gene, CDR1 is LNHNV and CDR2 is YYDKDF (reference sequence). CDR3 length: 14 amino acids. DNA for the CDR3: TGTGCCACCAGCAGAGGAGGCACCACAGATACGCAGTATTTT. Protein product: CATSRGGTTDTQYF.

This clonotype was counted a single time. This chain uses TRBV7-8 with TRBJ2-7, with 7 nucleotides matching TRBD2. In germline, CDR1 is SGHVS, CDR2 FQNEAQ. V dropped 2 bases and J dropped 3; count of bases not matched to a gene: 7. This CDR3 contains 15 residues. This CDR3 is CASSLITSDDYEQYF. CDR3 DNA: TGTGCCAGCAGCTTAATTACTAGCGACGACTACGAGCAGTACTTC.